The TCR beta chain under discussion was sequenced for a study of blood T cell repertoires in COVID-19. Overall study context: Collection of acute and convalescent COVID-19 samples took place in the United States, Italy and Spain.

Per the original methods: Using reference gene primer amplification, nucleated cell counts were estimated. The table came from immunoSEQ multiplex PCR; TCRdb's copy has only in-frame clones and leaves some out. V, J and clone size reflect that table, while D and trimming were determined from the DNA. The data show approximately 160,000 clones, over 65% seen once. Participants' own reports of clinical history determined their cohort assignment. Recovered status in Cohort 3 required two negative PCRs, clearance, or symptom resolution. There are a few counts of this clone. Germline loops: CDR1 SGHTA, CDR2 FQGNSA. The CDR3 extends over 15 amino acids. The ends were cut back, 5 bases at V and 0 bases at J, with 10 bases in the middle.

The V gene is TRBV7-2, the J gene TRBJ2-2, with D perhaps matching TRBD1 (5 bases). This TCR came from a woman aged 50 to 60 who had recovered from COVID-19. The sample taken for sequencing was PBMCs or T cells enriched from blood (not recorded which). The CDR3 DNA is TGTGCCAGCAGCCAAGGGGTAACGAACACCGGGGAGCTGTTTTTT. Translating gives CASSQGVTNTGELFF.